The source of this T cell receptor beta chain is a study of T and B cells in COVID-19 patients. Blood genomic DNA input for TRB amplification was roughly 220-500 ng. The CDR3 is 14 residues long. Germline V gene sequence: CDR1 SGHAT, CDR2 FQDESV (reference sequence). V shed 1 base, J shed 0 bases, and the junction held 0 bases outside the gene matches. Study-wide findings and caveats: Blood from mildly ill patients while symptomatic, and early samples from severe cases, were scarce. Patients with COVID-19 reportedly showed strongly skewed T cell receptor beta variable and joining gene usage.

A word on this clonotype: Its cognate antigen is unknown.

TRB rearrangements were amplified by multiplex PCR with BIOMED2 TRB-A/B primers. TCRdb independently ran MiXCR on the multiplex PCR reads; one entry per CDR3 protein. The sample lists 950 to 1,500 distinct CDR3 sequences; roughly 29% were seen once. This TCR was recovered from a human donor with active COVID-19. Sequencing was carried out using blood. The chain combines TRBV11-1 with TRBJ2-7; 7 bases line up with TRBD2. DNA of the CDR3: TGTGCCAGCAGCTTAGGGGACTACTCCTACGAGCAGTACTTC. Its translation is CASSLGDYSYEQYF.